Presented here are 12 T cell receptor beta chains from one specimen sequenced in a study of blood T cell repertoires in COVID-19. Measured with immunoSEQ multiplex PCR; TCRdb has only the in-frame clones, and not every one. The data hold around 300,000 clones, with approximately 89% observed a single time. Sequenced sample: PBMCs or T cells enriched from blood (not recorded which). The receptor source for this set is a woman in her late teens or twenties who had recovered from COVID-19.

The table lists this clone with a few counts. This chain links TRBV28 with TRBJ1-1, with 7 bases matching TRBD1. This CDR3 comprises 15 residues. The junction had 9 bases not matched to a gene; V was cut back by 3 bases and J by 5 bases. Germline V gene sequence: CDR1 MDHEN, CDR2 SYDVKM. CDR3 protein: CASSFSRGLGTEAFF. Here the CDR3 DNA reads TGTGCCAGCAGTTTTTCGAGGGGGCTCGGAACTGAAGCTTTCTTT.

The CDR3 loop is CAWSVSSSYEQYF. The CDR3 region has the DNA TGTGCCTGGAGTGTCTCTAGCAGCTACGAGCAGTACTTC. The gene calls are TRBV30 and TRBJ2-7; the D gene is possibly TRBD2 (5 bases). V dropped 0 bases and J dropped 3 bases, with 9 bases sitting between them. The CDR3 is 13 residues long. Germline-derived CDR1 and CDR2 are GTSNPN and SVGIG (reference sequence).

This CDR3 is CASSLELIGTGNMNTEAFF. CDR3 DNA: TGTGCCAGCAGCTTGGAGTTGATCGGGACAGGGAACATGAACACTGAAGCTTTCTTT. The chain recombines TRBV5-5 with TRBJ1-1; 9 bases agree with TRBD1. The J segment lost 0 bases and the V segment lost 0 bases, leaving 12 bases of the junction unmatched. Germline V CDR1 and CDR2: SGHKS, YYEKEE (reference sequence). The CDR3 loop spans 19 amino acids.

The CDR3 loop is CASSDSVCPGGHNPSYEQYF. As DNA, the CDR3 is TGTGCCAGCAGTGACTCTGTTTGCCCAGGGGGACATAACCCATCCTACGAGCAGTACTTC. The chain couples TRBV6-4 to TRBJ2-7, with TRBD1 matching over 7 bases. V trimming: 0 bases; J trimming: 1 base; junction bases outside the gene matches: 18. This CDR3 spans 20 amino acids. The germline CDR1 and CDR2 sequences are MRHNA and SNTAGT.

This chain links TRBV2 with TRBJ2-7; 13 bases line up with TRBD2. The V and J ends lost 7 bases and 0 bases, in that order; junction bases with no gene match: 3. Germline CDR1 reads SNHLY; CDR2 reads FYNNEI. The CDR3 has 15 residues. DNA of the CDR3: TGTGCCAGCAAACTAGCGGGGGGGAGCTCCTACGAGCAGTACTTC. It translates to CASKLAGGSSYEQYF.

The genes are TRBV7-8 and TRBJ2-3, with D unresolved. This CDR3 has 19 residues. CDR1 SGHVS and CDR2 FQNEAQ come from the germline V gene. V gave up 4 bases and J gave up 1 base, with 24 bases separating them. The CDR3 here is CASSSDGGPSGVGTDTQYF. In DNA, the CDR3 is TGTGCCAGCAGCTCCGATGGCGGCCCCTCGGGTGTAGGCACAGATACGCAGTATTTT. The full variable domain, rest sourced from reference TRBV7-8 and TRBJ2-3, is GAGVSQSPRYKVAKRGQDVALRCDPISGHVSLFWYQQALGQGPEFLTYFQNEAQLDKSGLPSDRFFAERPEGSVSTLKIQRTQQEDSAVYLCASSSDGGPSGVGTDTQYFGPGTRLTVL.

The CDR3 DNA reads TGCAGCGGGATACTAGCGGGAGTATCCTACAATGAGCAGTTCTTC. This translates into CSGILAGVSYNEQFF. The chain uses TRBV29-1 and TRBJ2-1; 11 nucleotides match TRBD2. CDR1 is SQVTM, CDR2 ANQGSEA, per germline. The ends lost 7 bases at V and 1 base at J; junction bases unmatched: 6. The CDR3 has 15 residues.

The chain joins TRBV6-2 or TRBV6-3 to TRBJ1-6, with 8 positions matching TRBD1. With 5 bases clipped from V and 7 bases from J, the junction kept 4 bases outside the gene matches. Looked up from germline, CDR1 is MNHEY and CDR2 is SVGEGT. CDR3 length: 14 residues. CDR3 in DNA: TGTGCCAGCAGTGGGACAGGACGAAATTCACCCCTCCACTTT. Translating gives CASSGTGRNSPLHF.

J is TRBJ2-7 and V is TRBV6-5, with TRBD2 matching over 8 bases. Unmatched junction bases numbered 7, after V lost 7 bases and J lost 2 bases. This CDR3 is built from 14 residues. CDR1 is MNHEY, CDR2 SVGAGI, per germline. Here the CDR3 reads CASIARRGAYEQYF. DNA of the CDR3: TGTGCCAGCATCGCGAGGCGGGGGGCCTACGAGCAGTACTTC.

The chain uses TRBV24-1 and TRBJ2-3; D possibly corresponds to TRBD1 (5 bases). CDR3 size: 12 residues. Germline CDR1 is KGHDR and CDR2 is SFDVKD. V was trimmed by 4 bases and J by 8 bases, leaving 9 bases between them. CDR3 in amino acids: CATSDLGVTQYF. Here the CDR3 DNA reads TGTGCCACCAGTGACCTAGGGGTTACGCAGTATTTT.

The chain recombines TRBV29-1 with TRBJ2-4; D call uncertain. The germline CDR1 and CDR2 sequences are SQVTM and ANQGSEA. The CDR3 covers 14 residues. Trimming removed 1 base at V and 8 bases at J, with 15 bases between. CDR3 DNA sequence: TGCAGCGTTGAAGCCTCTTACCCTGGAGACATTCAGTACTTC. It codes for CSVEASYPGDIQYF. The entire variable domain, with the rest obtained from reference TRBV29-1 and TRBJ2-4, is as follows: SAVISQKPSRDICQRGTSLTIQCQVDSQVTMMFWYRQQPGQSLTLIATANQGSEATYESGFVIDKFPISRPNLTFSTLTVSNMSPEDSSIYLCSVEASYPGDIQYFGAGTRLSVL.

This chain links TRBV2 with TRBJ2-7; D possibly corresponds to TRBD2 (6 bases). The CDR3 covers 14 residues. Germline V gene lookup returns CDR1 SNHLY and CDR2 FYNNEI. The germline V and J ends were trimmed by 4 bases and 2 bases, with 12 bases remaining between them. CDR3 loop: CASSAGTSPYEQYF. Here the CDR3 DNA reads TGTGCCAGCAGTGCCGGGACTTCCCCCTACGAGCAGTACTTC. Full variable domain (rest looked up from reference TRBV2 and TRBJ2-7): EPEVTQTPSHQVTQMGQEVILRCVPISNHLYFYWYRQILGQKVEFLVSFYNNEISEKSEIFDDQFSVERPDGSNFTLKIRSTKLEDSAMYFCASSAGTSPYEQYFGPGTRLTVT.